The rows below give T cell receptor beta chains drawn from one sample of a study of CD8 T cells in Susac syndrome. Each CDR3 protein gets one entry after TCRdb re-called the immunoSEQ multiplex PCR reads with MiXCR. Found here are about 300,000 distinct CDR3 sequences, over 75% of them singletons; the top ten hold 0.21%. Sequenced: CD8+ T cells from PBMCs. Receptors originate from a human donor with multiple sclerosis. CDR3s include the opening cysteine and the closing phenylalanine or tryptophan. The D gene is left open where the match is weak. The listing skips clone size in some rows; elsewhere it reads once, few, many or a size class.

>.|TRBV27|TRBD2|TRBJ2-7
CASSSTLGLGVYEQYF
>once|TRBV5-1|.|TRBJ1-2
CASSSSNDMDSRGYTF
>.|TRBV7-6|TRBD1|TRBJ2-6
CASSPDPWDSLSGANVLTF
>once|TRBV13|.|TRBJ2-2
CASSRAGTNTGELFF
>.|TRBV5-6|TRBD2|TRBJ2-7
CASSFALADYEQYF
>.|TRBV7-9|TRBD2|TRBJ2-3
CASRTSGGTDTQYF
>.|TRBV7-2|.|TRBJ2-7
CASSSPLGLGRPGYEQYF
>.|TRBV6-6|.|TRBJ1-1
CASGPTNTEAFF
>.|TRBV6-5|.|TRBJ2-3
CASSYGGAEASADTQYF
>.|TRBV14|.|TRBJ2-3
CASSPRLGLNPSTDTQYF
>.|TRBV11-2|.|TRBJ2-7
CASSSPLTSEQYF
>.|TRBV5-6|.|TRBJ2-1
CASSLSRAVLDEQFF
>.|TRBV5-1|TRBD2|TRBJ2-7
CASSLRIGGGLVAGLWGEQYF
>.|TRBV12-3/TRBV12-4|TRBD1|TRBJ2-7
CASSKPGQTYEQYF
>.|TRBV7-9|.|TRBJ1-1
CASSFGTSTEAFF
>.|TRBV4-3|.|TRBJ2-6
CASSARRAPGLSGANVLTF
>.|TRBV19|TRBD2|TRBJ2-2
CASSSGTSGTGELFF
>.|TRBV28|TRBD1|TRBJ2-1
CASRPTTGGLGEQFF
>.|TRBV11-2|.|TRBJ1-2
CASIKLDRVDYGYTF
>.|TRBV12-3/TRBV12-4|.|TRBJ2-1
CASSIDNEQFF
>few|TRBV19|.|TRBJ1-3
CASSIDFSPRPGNTIYF
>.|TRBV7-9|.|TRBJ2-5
CASRGTQETQYF
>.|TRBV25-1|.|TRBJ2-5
CASSELGPRETQYF
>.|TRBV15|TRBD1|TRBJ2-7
CATSSTGTGGREQYF
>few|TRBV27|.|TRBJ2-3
CASSGSTDTQYF
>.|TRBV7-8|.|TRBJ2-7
CASSLPFVTNYEQYF
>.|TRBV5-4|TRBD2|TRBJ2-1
CASSWIAGSSYNEQFF
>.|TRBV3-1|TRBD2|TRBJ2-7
CASSHQREVTYEQYF
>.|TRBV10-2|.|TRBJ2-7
CASSGWAIYEQYF